This TCR beta chain comes out of a study of tumor-infiltrating lymphocytes in primary liver carcinoma. On the study more broadly: The patients, men and women alike, were aged 30 to 69 years. Study-wide findings and caveats: Pairs of tumor regions overlapped more than tumor-adjacent and tumor-blood pairs did.

TCR beta cDNA was prepared out of around 460 ng total RNA by means of a constant-region primer. Slightly modified ARM-PCR served as the procedure for the TCR beta libraries. These libraries came from three rounds of nested multiplex PCR. Primers for the first two PCR rounds were TRBV1-TRBV30 forward primers and a C-beta reverse primer (about 10 cycles per round). In TCRdb, the multiplex PCR reads were re-called with MiXCR into one record per CDR3 protein. The table includes around 80,000 distinct CDR3 sequences, roughly two thirds detected once. DNA and RNA were both co-extracted from around 20-30 mg of bulk tissue that had not been sorted. Patients had primary liver carcinoma treated by surgical resection. No treatment had been given to the patients, who were chronically infected with HBV. Germline loops: CDR1 SGHTA, CDR2 FQGNSA. This CDR3 has 15 residues. The V segment lost 0 bases and the J segment 3 bases; nucleotides outside the gene matches: 5.

In the case of this clonotype: Its antigen is unidentified.

Sequenced material: tumor-adjacent normal liver tissue. The rearrangement links TRBV7-2 to TRBJ2-7, with 7 bases identical to TRBD1. The TCR sequence derives from a man aged 40-49 years with primary liver carcinoma and hepatitis B virus infection. The CDR3 region has the DNA TGTGCCAGCAGCTTAGCAGGGGGCCCCAGCTACGAGCAGTACTTC. Translated, it gives CASSLAGGPSYEQYF.